One sample yielded the 14 T cell receptor beta chains listed below, sequenced in a study of cytomegalovirus exposure and HLA in healthy donors. The study ran its PCR with 60 Vbeta and 13 Jbeta primers. Only in-frame clones appear in the TCRdb table, and some are missing; sequencing was by immunoSEQ multiplex PCR. Here the sample spans about 140,000 clones, 88% being singletons. Sequencing input: PBMCs. Receptors were obtained from a woman in her thirties or forties in good health and CMV-seronegative.

The gene calls are TRBV28 and TRBJ2-7; 9 bases align to TRBD2. The CDR3 is 15 residues long. Germline trimming cut 4 bases from V and 4 bases from J; bases unmatched to any gene: 8. In germline, CDR1 is MDHEN, CDR2 SYDVKM. This chain's CDR3 is CASSSPGLAKYEQYF. The CDR3 coding sequence is TGTGCCAGCAGTTCCCCGGGACTAGCTAAATACGAGCAGTACTTC.

The chain couples TRBV2 to TRBJ1-5; TRBD1 matches at 8 bases. The CDR3 is made up of 15 amino acids. V trimming: 8 bases; J trimming: 4 bases; junction bases outside the gene matches: 10. The V gene's germline CDR1 is SNHLY and CDR2 FYNNEI. For the CDR3, the DNA is TGTGCCAGCGCAGCTAGGACAGGGTGGAATCAGCCCCAGCATTTT. The encoded protein is CASAARTGWNQPQHF.

This CDR3 reads CASSGSHGLAEAFF. CDR3 in DNA: TGTGCCAGCAGTGGTTCGCATGGCTTGGCTGAAGCTTTCTTT. The chain joins TRBV7-6 to TRBJ1-1, with D unclear. Trimming shortened V by 6 bases and J by 6 bases, and 17 bases separated the two germline ends. The CDR3 runs to 14 residues. Germline V gene lookup returns CDR1 SGHVS and CDR2 FNYEAQ.

The chain is built from TRBV9 and TRBJ1-1; D is perhaps TRBD1 (6 bases). Trimming cost V 4 bases and J 0 bases, with 13 bases left between them. Looked up from germline, CDR1 is SGDLS and CDR2 is YYNGEE. The CDR3 loop spans 15 amino acids. The CDR3: CASSNRDTLNTEAFF. The CDR3 DNA follows: TGTGCCAGCAGCAACCGGGACACCCTGAACACTGAAGCTTTCTTT.

This rearrangement joins TRBV5-4 to TRBJ2-1; 10 nucleotides agree with TRBD1. V trimming: 3 bases; J trimming: 3 bases; junction bases outside the gene matches: 3. CDR3 length: 15 residues. Germline CDR1 is SGHNT and CDR2 is YYREEE (reference sequence). DNA for the CDR3: TGTGCCAGCAGCTGGGGGACAGGGGTCTACAATGAGCAGTTCTTC. Residues: CASSWGTGVYNEQFF. The full variable domain, rest sourced from reference TRBV5-4 and TRBJ2-1, is ETGVTQSPTHLIKTRGQQVTLRCSSQSGHNTVSWYQQALGQGPQFIFQYYREEENGRGNFPPRFSGLQFPNYSSELNVNALELDDSALYLCASSWGTGVYNEQFFGPGTRLTVL.

The chain uses TRBV6-1 and TRBJ1-2; 9 bases align to TRBD1. Losses at the gene ends were 6 bases for V and 7 bases for J; bases not matched to a gene: 6. The germline V gene has CDR1 MNHNS and CDR2 SASEGT. CDR3 size: 13 residues. CDR3 DNA: TGTGCCAGCAGAAAACAGGGGGCGTCTGGCTACACCTTC. Residues: CASRKQGASGYTF.

The chain is built from TRBV2 and TRBJ2-4; 7 bases are shared with TRBD2. CDR3 length: 15 residues. Per germline, CDR1 SNHLY and CDR2 FYNNEI. Losses at the gene ends were 6 bases for V and 6 bases for J; bases not matched to a gene: 11. The CDR3 here is CASRLEAGVGNIQYF. The CDR3 nucleotides are TGTGCCAGCAGGCTCGAGGCGGGAGTGGGAAACATTCAGTACTTC. Looking up the rest from reference TRBV2 and TRBJ2-4 gives the full variable domain: EPEVTQTPSHQVTQMGQEVILRCVPISNHLYFYWYRQILGQKVEFLVSFYNNEISEKSEIFDDQFSVERPDGSNFTLKIRSTKLEDSAMYFCASRLEAGVGNIQYFGAGTRLSVL.

V is TRBV11-1 and J is TRBJ1-1; a possible D gene is TRBD1 (6 bases). This CDR3 is built from 16 residues. V dropped 5 bases and J dropped 6 bases, with 22 bases sitting between them. In germline, CDR1 is SGHAT, CDR2 FQDESV (reference sequence). The CDR3 region is CASSPHPTGRRAEAFF. The CDR3 DNA reads as TGTGCCAGCAGCCCGCACCCGACAGGCCGAAGGGCTGAAGCTTTCTTT.

This sequence joins TRBV6-1 and TRBJ1-4; D possibly corresponds to TRBD1 (5 bases). The CDR3 is 13 amino acids. V was shortened by 6 bases and J by 7 bases, with 12 bases between the two germline ends. The V gene's germline CDR1 is MNHNS and CDR2 SASEGT. The CDR3 DNA is TGTGCCAGCAGCCAGAACAGGTTTGAAAAACTGTTTTTT. It specifies CASSQNRFEKLFF.

This clone was seen a single time. A junction boundary mismatches the germline segment, possibly from a read error. The J gene is TRBJ1-1, the V gene TRBV7-9; D uncertain. This CDR3 contains 12 residues. Germline lookup yields CDR1 SEHNR and CDR2 FQNEAQ (reference sequence). CDR3 coding DNA: TGTTCCAGCAGCTTCGGGAGAACTGAAGCTTTCTTT. This codes for CSSSFGRTEAFF.

In this sample, this clone turned up once. The J gene is TRBJ2-1, the V gene TRBV5-8; TRBD1 is a possible D gene (6 bases). The germline V gene encodes CDR1 SGHTS and CDR2 YDEGEE. The CDR3 totals 15 residues. Trimming removed 3 bases at V and 3 bases at J, with 13 bases between. CDR3 nucleotide sequence: TGTGCCAGCAGCTACACAATAGGGGGCTACAATGAGCAGTTCTTC. Protein sequence: CASSYTIGGYNEQFF.

The chain carries TRBV7-2 and TRBJ2-5; 9 positions match TRBD2. The V gene end was trimmed by 1 base and the J gene end by 4 bases; junction bases not matched to a gene: 7. The CDR3 runs to 16 residues. Germline loops: CDR1 SGHTA, CDR2 FQGNSA. The CDR3 is CASSLVVSGSRETQYF. For the CDR3, the DNA is TGTGCCAGCAGCTTAGTCGTTAGCGGGAGCAGAGAGACCCAGTACTTC.

CDR3 protein: CASRARDRVYEKLFF. In DNA form, the CDR3 reads TGTGCCAGCAGGGCCCGGGACAGGGTATATGAAAAACTGTTTTTT. This chain joins TRBV6-1 and TRBJ1-4; 9 bases match TRBD1. The CDR3 is made up of 15 amino acids. In germline, CDR1 is MNHNS, CDR2 SASEGT. V was clipped by 6 bases and J by 6 bases; unmatched bases: 8.

This clone was seen once. The chain combines TRBV2 with TRBJ1-3; D unclear. The CDR3 contains 13 residues. V was shortened by 4 bases and J by 4 bases, with 8 bases between the two germline ends. CDR1 is SNHLY, CDR2 FYNNEI, per germline. This CDR3 reads CASSGSGGNTIYF. The CDR3 nucleotides are TGTGCCAGCAGTGGTAGCGGCGGAAACACCATATATTTT.